The 31 T cell receptor beta chains listed next were all sequenced from one sample in a study of long-term antiretroviral therapy in people with HIV. Sequencing relied on immunoSEQ assay v3.0, run at survey level. Generated by immunoSEQ multiplex PCR, the TCRdb table keeps only in-frame clones and is missing some. This repertoire shows tens of thousands of clones, 83% found once; its top ten account for about a quarter. The material sequenced was unsorted PBMCs, taken 0.4 years after starting antiretroviral therapy. The source of these receptors is a man aged 50 to 59 with HIV.

As regards this clone: Other DNA sequences in this sample translate to the same CDR3. The V and J genes are TRBV19 and TRBJ1-5; D is unclear. Trimming removed 2 bases from V and 4 bases from J, with 3 bases in between. CDR3 length equals 12 residues. Germline-derived CDR1 and CDR2 are LNHDA and SQIVND (reference sequence). The CDR3 is CASSIRNQPQHF. CDR3 bases: TGTGCCAGTAGTATACGGAATCAGCCCCAGCATTTT.

The chain is built from TRBV19 and TRBJ1-1; D is undetermined. V gave up 10 bases and J gave up 6 bases, with 18 bases separating them. Looked up from germline, CDR1 is LNHDA and CDR2 is SQIVND (reference sequence). The CDR3 has 13 amino acids. The CDR3 here is CATSPGLNAEAFF. CDR3 in DNA: TGTGCCACCTCGCCCGGGCTCAACGCTGAAGCTTTCTTT.

This CDR3 reads CASMEWDTGELFF. The DNA of the CDR3 is TGTGCCAGTATGGAGTGGGACACCGGGGAGCTGTTTTTT. The V gene is TRBV19, the J gene TRBJ2-2, with D uncertain. Trimming shortened V by 7 bases and J by 3 bases, and 9 bases separated the two germline ends. Germline-derived CDR1 and CDR2 are LNHDA and SQIVND (reference sequence). The CDR3 consists of 13 residues.

The chain links TRBV4-3 to TRBJ1-2; 9 bases align to TRBD1. With 4 bases clipped from V and 8 bases from J, the junction kept 11 bases outside the gene matches. The CDR3 is 15 residues long. CDR1 LGHNA and CDR2 YSLEER come from the germline V gene. DNA for the CDR3: TGCGCCAGCAGCCGAACTCGGGACAGGGTGCTGGGCTACACCTTC. Its translation: CASSRTRDRVLGYTF.

The chain employs TRBV7-8 and TRBJ1-2; D unclear. The V gene lost 0 bases and the J gene lost 9 bases, with 14 bases spanning the gap. CDR3 length equals 14 residues. Germline V lookup: CDR1 SGHVS, CDR2 FQNEAQ. The CDR3 DNA reads as TGTGCCAGCAGCTTAGCGTCAACCTCCACCAGCTACACCTTC. It encodes CASSLASTSTSYTF.

This clone appeared a few times. The V call is TRBV19, the J call TRBJ2-7; D is perhaps TRBD1 (6 bases). Deletions cut 5 bases from V and 5 bases from J, with 13 bases between. This CDR3 is 13 amino acids long. CDR1 is LNHDA and CDR2 is SQIVND in the germline V gene (reference sequence). The chain's CDR3 is CASSFQGFNEQYF. CDR3 bases: TGTGCCAGTAGTTTCCAGGGGTTCAACGAGCAGTACTTC. Full variable domain (rest looked up from reference TRBV19 and TRBJ2-7): DGGITQSPKYLFRKEGQNVTLSCEQNLNHDAMYWYRQDPGQGLRLIYYSQIVNDFQKGDIAEGYSVSREKKESFPLTVTSAQKNPTAFYLCASSFQGFNEQYFGPGTRLTVT.

This chain joins TRBV7-2 and TRBJ2-5; D possibly corresponds to TRBD1 (6 bases). V was cut by 2 bases and J by 5 bases, with 12 bases left in between. The CDR3 is made up of 14 amino acids. CDR1 SGHTA and CDR2 FQGNSA come from the germline V gene. CDR3 sequence (DNA): TGTGCCAGCAGCTTAAGCAGGGGCCAGGAGACCCAGTACTTC. This gives the protein CASSLSRGQETQYF.

The CDR3 coding sequence is TGTGCCAGCAGCCAAGAATTTACCGGGACAGGGGGTTATGGAAAACTGTTTTTT. Translated, it gives CASSQEFTGTGGYGKLFF. The chain joins TRBV14 to TRBJ1-4, with 11 bases matching TRBD1. Germline CDR1 is SGHDN and CDR2 is FVKESK. The CDR3 has 18 residues. The V and J ends lost 0 bases and 10 bases, in that order; junction bases with no gene match: 13.

V gene TRBV27 combines with J gene TRBJ2-6; D is ambiguous. Germline CDR1 is MNHEY and CDR2 is SMNVEV (reference sequence). The CDR3 spans 15 residues. V was cut by 2 bases and J by 0 bases, with 5 bases left in between. This CDR3 reads CASSLARSGANVLTF. The CDR3 coding sequence is TGTGCCAGCAGTTTAGCCCGCTCTGGGGCCAACGTCCTGACTTTC.

This clone was picked up one time. The chain joins TRBV9 to TRBJ1-5; a possible D gene is TRBD1 (5 bases). The CDR3 is made up of 17 amino acids. Trimming removed 0 bases from V and 1 base from J, with 14 bases in between. Looked up from germline, CDR1 is SGDLS and CDR2 is YYNGEE. CDR3 sequence (DNA): TGTGCCAGCAGCGTAGTGGGCGGGGGGGACAGCAATCAGCCCCAGCATTTT. This gives the protein CASSVVGGGDSNQPQHF.

The V gene is TRBV6-5, the J gene TRBJ1-3, with D perhaps matching TRBD1 (5 bases). The CDR3 is made up of 15 amino acids. CDR1 MNHEY and CDR2 SVGAGI come from the germline V gene. Trimming shortened V by 8 bases and J by 0 bases, and 14 bases separated the two germline ends. CDR3 residues: CASQVGGVSGNTIYF. The CDR3 DNA sequence: TGTGCCAGCCAGGTCGGAGGGGTCTCTGGAAACACCATATATTTT.

In its sample, this clone was seen once. The V gene is TRBV7-3, the J gene TRBJ2-2, with a possible D match to TRBD1 (6 bases). V was trimmed by 5 bases and J by 4 bases, leaving 11 bases between them. Per the germline V gene, CDR1 is SGHTA and CDR2 is FQGTGA. The CDR3 totals 14 residues. The chain's CDR3 is CASSLQGTTGELFF. The CDR3 DNA reads TGTGCCAGCAGCCTACAGGGAACCACCGGGGAGCTGTTTTTT.

The rearrangement links TRBV30 to TRBJ1-1; 11 nucleotides match TRBD1. Germline V gives CDR1 GTSNPN, CDR2 SVGIG (reference sequence). This CDR3 spans 14 amino acids. V shed 6 bases, J shed 7 bases, and the junction held 10 bases outside the gene matches. In nucleotides, the CDR3 is TGTGCCTGTGACCCGGACAGGGGGCTGAGTGAAGCTTTCTTT. This sequence encodes CACDPDRGLSEAFF.

The chain uses TRBV2 and TRBJ1-1, with D maybe TRBD1 (6 bases). This CDR3 spans 13 amino acids. V gave up 6 bases and J gave up 3 bases, with 11 bases separating them. The germline gives CDR1 SNHLY, CDR2 FYNNEI. CDR3 DNA sequence: TGTGCCAGCAGGTTAGGGGGTTACACTGAAGCTTTCTTT. This sequence encodes CASRLGGYTEAFF. The variable domain in full, with the rest retrieved from reference TRBV2 and TRBJ1-1, is EPEVTQTPSHQVTQMGQEVILRCVPISNHLYFYWYRQILGQKVEFLVSFYNNEISEKSEIFDDQFSVERPDGSNFTLKIRSTKLEDSAMYFCASRLGGYTEAFFGQGTRLTVV.

The V gene is TRBV30, the J gene TRBJ1-5; 7 bases agree with TRBD1. Per germline, CDR1 GTSNPN and CDR2 SVGIG (reference sequence). V lost 2 bases to trimming and J lost 7 bases; unmatched junction nucleotides: 11. This CDR3 has 15 amino acids. CDR3 sequence reads: CAWSPGDRQTQPQHF. CDR3 coding DNA: TGTGCCTGGAGTCCGGGGGACAGACAGACGCAGCCCCAGCATTTT.

The chain employs TRBV27 and TRBJ2-2; no reliable D call. Trimming left V 0 bases short and J 1 base short, with 3 bases between. The CDR3 is made up of 14 amino acids. Germline CDR1 reads MNHEY; CDR2 reads SMNVEV (reference sequence). The CDR3, as DNA: TGTGCCAGCAGTTTATCATGGAACACCGGGGAGCTGTTTTTT. This encodes CASSLSWNTGELFF.

V usage is TRBV7-9 and J usage is TRBJ1-4, with 9 bases that match TRBD1. Trimming cost V 7 bases and J 8 bases; bases outside gene matches: 11. The CDR3 sequence is 15 residues long. Per the germline V gene, CDR1 is SEHNR and CDR2 is FQNEAQ (reference sequence). CDR3 DNA: TGTGCCAGCACCCTAGGGGACAGGGTGAACGAAAAACTGTTTTTT. Translated, it gives CASTLGDRVNEKLFF.

The gene calls are TRBV4-1 and TRBJ2-7; D gene unclear. The V and J ends lost 0 bases and 2 bases respectively, with 8 bases between them. The CDR3 loop spans 14 amino acids. CDR1 and CDR2 (germline): MGHRA, YSYEKL. For the CDR3, the DNA is TGCGCCAGCAGCCAAGAAGGCCTACCCTACGAGCAGTACTTC. It codes for CASSQEGLPYEQYF.

This clone was detected a few times. The genes are TRBV30 and TRBJ2-7; D uncertain. This CDR3 comprises 13 residues. The V and J ends lost 0 bases and 7 bases respectively, with 13 bases between them. Germline lookup yields CDR1 GTSNPN and CDR2 SVGIG (reference sequence). Here the CDR3 reads CAWSVLTQQEQYF. For the CDR3, the DNA is TGTGCCTGGAGTGTACTGACCCAGCAAGAGCAGTACTTC.

This clone is classed as medium-sized. This rearrangement joins TRBV5-4 to TRBJ1-2, with D perhaps matching TRBD1 (6 bases). The germline gives CDR1 SGHNT, CDR2 YYREEE (reference sequence). CDR3 length: 12 residues. Trimming left V 7 bases short and J 3 bases short, with 10 bases between. CDR3 bases: TGTGCCAGCCGGGACACATACTATGGCTACACCTTC. Translated, it gives CASRDTYYGYTF.

The gene calls are TRBV9 and TRBJ1-3; 8 nucleotides align to TRBD1. The CDR3 runs to 16 residues. From germline, CDR1 is SGDLS and CDR2 YYNGEE. Trimming took 0 bases from V and 3 from J; bases not matched to a gene: 5. The CDR3 here is CASSVDQGAGGNTIYF. The CDR3, as DNA: TGTGCCAGCAGCGTAGATCAGGGGGCGGGTGGAAACACCATATATTTT.

The chain links TRBV20-1 to TRBJ1-2; TRBD1 might be the D (5 bases). Germline V lookup: CDR1 DFQATT, CDR2 SNEGSKA (reference sequence). This CDR3 has 11 residues. This CDR3 is CRATWGDGYTF. The DNA of the CDR3 is TGCAGGGCGACGTGGGGGGATGGCTACACCTTC.

J is TRBJ1-5 and V is TRBV28; D gene unclear. Trimming removed 3 bases at V and 5 bases at J, with 8 bases between. Germline CDR1 and CDR2: MDHEN and SYDVKM. The CDR3 extends over 13 amino acids. The CDR3 loop is CASSFEGYQPQHF. CDR3 DNA: TGTGCCAGCAGTTTTGAGGGATATCAGCCCCAGCATTTT.

The chain is built from TRBV7-2 and TRBJ1-6, with no clear D. V lost 5 bases and J lost 14, with 13 bases in between. Germline CDR1 reads SGHTA; CDR2 reads FQGNSA. This CDR3 contains 12 residues. In DNA form, the CDR3 reads TGTGCCAGCAGCCCCAGTGAAGGGTCCCTCCACTTT. Its translation: CASSPSEGSLHF.

CDR3: CASSRQGKTEAFF. CDR3 in DNA: TGTGCCAGTTCTCGACAGGGGAAGACTGAAGCTTTCTTT. This chain joins TRBV19 and TRBJ1-1; 8 positions agree with TRBD1. V lost 8 bases, J lost 5 bases, and 7 bases stayed unmatched. CDR1 LNHDA and CDR2 SQIVND come from the germline V gene (reference sequence). The CDR3 length is 13 residues. Full variable domain (outside the CDR3, taken from reference TRBV19 and TRBJ1-1): DGGITQSPKYLFRKEGQNVTLSCEQNLNHDAMYWYRQDPGQGLRLIYYSQIVNDFQKGDIAEGYSVSREKKESFPLTVTSAQKNPTAFYLCASSRQGKTEAFFGQGTRLTVV.

The chain has TRBV5-1 and TRBJ1-5; 10 bases are a match to TRBD1. The CDR3 runs to 15 residues. CDR1 SGHRS and CDR2 YFSETQ come from the germline V gene. V lost 0 bases to trimming and J lost 8 bases; unmatched junction nucleotides: 5. The CDR3 loop reads CASSLGTGGSEPQHF. CDR3 nucleotides: TGCGCCAGCAGCTTGGGGACAGGGGGATCGGAGCCCCAGCATTTT.

A remark on this clone: Mismatch with germline at one junction end may stem from a read error. The chain couples TRBV7-7 to TRBJ1-4; 8 nucleotides align to TRBD1. Germline V gives CDR1 SSHAT, CDR2 FNYEAQ (reference sequence). There are 16 residues in the CDR3. The CDR3 here is CASSLEARTGQEKLFF. In nucleotides, the CDR3 is TGTGCTAGCAGCTTAGAAGCCCGGACAGGGCAGGAAAAACTGTTTTTT.

The V call is TRBV5-4, the J call TRBJ2-1; 12 bases line up with TRBD1. Germline V gene data show CDR1 as SGHNT and CDR2 as YYREEE (reference sequence). V shed 2 bases and J 9 bases; nucleotides not matched to a gene: 3. The CDR3 covers 14 residues. CDR3 in DNA: TGTGCCAGCAGCTTCGGGACAGGGGGCGGTGAGCAGTTCTTC. Protein sequence: CASSFGTGGGEQFF.

The gene calls are TRBV4-1 and TRBJ1-5; 8 bases match TRBD1. V shed 4 bases, J shed 2 bases, and the junction held 1 base outside the gene matches. Germline CDR1 and CDR2: MGHRA and YSYEKL. The CDR3 runs to 14 residues. The CDR3 region is CASSRDRRNQPQHF. CDR3 coding DNA: TGCGCCAGCAGCCGGGACAGGCGCAATCAGCCCCAGCATTTT.

The chain couples TRBV11-2 to TRBJ1-4; 7 nucleotides match TRBD1. The germline CDR1 and CDR2 sequences are SGHAT and FQNNGV. This CDR3 comprises 17 residues. V was pared by 4 bases and J by 0 bases, with 8 bases of the junction left unmatched. DNA of the CDR3: TGTGCCAGCAGCTCTACTAGGACAGGCGCAACTAATGAAAAACTGTTTTTT. It codes for CASSSTRTGATNEKLFF.

This chain joins TRBV6-1 and TRBJ1-5, with D perhaps TRBD1 (5 bases). Germline V gene sequence: CDR1 MNHNS, CDR2 SASEGT. V gave up 1 base and J gave up 7 bases, with 14 bases separating them. The CDR3 has 15 residues. This CDR3 reads CASSEGAGRRQPQHF. The DNA for the CDR3 is TGTGCCAGCAGTGAAGGTGCAGGGCGAAGGCAGCCCCAGCATTTT.